This T cell receptor beta chain originates from a study of OX40 agonist ivuxolimab in advanced cancers. About the research overall: Dose-escalation patients had hepatocellular carcinoma, melanoma, renal cell or head and neck cancer. Three patients had partial responses: one hepatocellular carcinoma, two cutaneous melanoma. Findings and caveats of the study: Normalized T-cell clonal expansion was also low in some nonresponders. Averaging showed that CD8+ T cells had more expanded clones than CD4+ did.

The assay was immunoSEQ multiplex PCR, and TCRdb's table has in-frame clones only and misses some. The data contain around 70,000 clones, around 90% of them singletons. Concerning this clone itself: Its target is unknown.

The germline V gene has CDR1 SQVTM and CDR2 ANQGSEA. CDR3 size: 11 residues. Trimming shortened V by 6 bases and J by 10 bases, and 13 bases separated the two germline ends. This TCR was recovered from an adult with an advanced solid tumor such as melanoma, head and neck, liver or kidney cancer. Specimen: CD4+ or CD8+ T cells sorted from blood, collected in a trial of the OX40 agonist ivuxolimab. The rearrangement joins TRBV29-1 to TRBJ2-1; D perhaps matches TRBD2 (6 bases). As DNA, the CDR3 is TGCAGCGTAGAGACTAGATTGGAGCAGTTCTTC. Translated: CSVETRLEQFF.